The 17 T cell receptor beta chains given below trace back to one sample, sequenced in a study of blood T cell repertoires in COVID-19. Sequenced by immunoSEQ multiplex PCR; TCRdb stores in-frame clones only, minus some. The sample gives about 270,000 clones, about nine tenths of which show up once; 1.6% is in the top ten. Sequencing was carried out using peripheral blood. These receptors all come from a woman aged 55-75 years who had recovered from COVID-19.

The chain employs TRBV6-5 and TRBJ2-7; possible D gene TRBD1, 5 bases. Trimming shortened V by 6 bases and J by 2 bases, and 17 bases separated the two germline ends. Germline V gene sequence: CDR1 MNHEY, CDR2 SVGAGI. There are 15 residues in the CDR3. The CDR3 protein is CASSLSGIRPYEQYF. For the CDR3, the DNA is TGTGCCAGCAGCCTCTCAGGGATCCGGCCCTACGAGCAGTACTTC.

This chain uses TRBV9 with TRBJ1-2, with D tentatively TRBD1 (5 bases). V was pared by 0 bases and J by 1 base, with 10 bases between. The CDR3 spans 15 residues. The germline V gene has CDR1 SGDLS and CDR2 YYNGEE. The chain's CDR3 is CASSVEGNYNYGYTF. In DNA form, the CDR3 reads TGTGCCAGCAGCGTAGAGGGGAACTATAACTATGGCTACACCTTC.

The chain recombines TRBV3-1 (or the pseudogene TRBV3-2) with TRBJ2-6; D is possibly TRBD2 (5 bases). There are 16 residues in the CDR3. Trimming stripped 5 bases from V and 3 bases from J, with 14 bases between. The V gene's germline CDR1 is LGHDT and CDR2 YNNKEL (reference sequence). The CDR3 region is CASSAHSGSGANVLTF. The CDR3 DNA is TGTGCCAGCAGCGCCCATAGTGGGAGTGGGGCCAACGTCCTGACTTTC.

This rearrangement joins TRBV5-1 to TRBJ1-2; 7 positions agree with TRBD1. The CDR3 extends over 14 amino acids. With V trimmed by 10 bases and J by 8 bases, 17 bases remained unmatched. Per germline, CDR1 SGHRS and CDR2 YFSETQ. In DNA, the CDR3 is TGCGCCTCCCATGGAAGGCAGGGGGGAAGGGGCTACACCTTC. This sequence encodes CASHGRQGGRGYTF.

V is TRBV6-5 and J is TRBJ1-1, with D unclear. Deletions cut 6 bases from V and 11 bases from J, with 10 bases between. The germline gives CDR1 MNHEY, CDR2 SVGAGI. CDR3 length: 10 amino acids. The CDR3, as DNA: TGTGCCAGCAGGAATGTAGCGGCTTTCTTT. It yields the protein CASRNVAAFF.

The V gene is TRBV19, the J gene TRBJ1-1; D remains ambiguous. The V gene's germline CDR1 is LNHDA and CDR2 SQIVND (reference sequence). V dropped 5 bases and J dropped 1 base, with 11 bases sitting between them. The CDR3 loop spans 14 amino acids. The CDR3 protein is CASSLQTPNTEAFF. The CDR3, as DNA: TGTGCCAGTAGTTTGCAGACACCGAACACTGAAGCTTTCTTT.

The J gene is TRBJ2-7, the V gene TRBV7-6; 8 nucleotides agree with TRBD2. V was clipped by 5 bases and J by 3 bases; unmatched bases: 9. The CDR3 consists of 15 residues. Germline V gives CDR1 SGHVS, CDR2 FNYEAQ. CDR3 amino acids: CASSPIGGGGYEQYF. The CDR3 bases are TGTGCCAGCAGCCCGATCGGGGGGGGTGGCTACGAGCAGTACTTC.

This clone occurred a few times. The chain couples TRBV5-4 to TRBJ1-1, with no clear D. Trimming removed 0 bases at V and 0 bases at J, with 3 bases between. CDR1 SGHNT and CDR2 YYREEE come from the germline V gene (reference sequence). This CDR3 is 13 amino acids long. The CDR3, as DNA: TGTGCCAGCAGCTTGGCCGTGAACACTGAAGCTTTCTTT. Protein sequence: CASSLAVNTEAFF.

This chain links TRBV10-3 with TRBJ2-2, with D maybe TRBD2 (6 bases). V dropped 10 bases and J dropped 7 bases, with 19 bases sitting between them. Germline V gene data show CDR1 as ENHRY and CDR2 as SYGVKD. This CDR3 comprises 14 residues. The CDR3 is CATKGTSLVGELFF. For the CDR3, the DNA is TGTGCCACCAAAGGTACTAGCTTGGTCGGGGAGCTGTTTTTT.

There are many counts of this clone. Distinct nucleotide sequences in the sample also encode this CDR3. The chain couples TRBV5-8 to TRBJ1-2, with no clear D. Germline V CDR1 and CDR2: SGHTS, YDEGEE. The CDR3 runs 13 residues. V gave up 2 bases and J gave up 2 bases, with 7 bases separating them. The CDR3 sequence is CASSFGGNYGYTF. CDR3 sequence (DNA): TGTGCCAGCAGCTTTGGCGGGAACTATGGCTACACCTTC. The entire variable domain, with the rest obtained from reference TRBV5-8 and TRBJ1-2, is as follows: EAGVTQSPTHLIKTRGQQATLRCSPISGHTSVYWYQQALGLGLQFLLWYDEGEERNRGNFPPRFSGRQFPNYSSELNVNALELEDSALYLCASSFGGNYGYTFGSGTRLTVV.

The V call is TRBV4-2, the J call TRBJ2-2; maybe TRBD2 (5 bases). Trimming took 4 bases from V and 3 from J, leaving 24 bases between them. From germline, CDR1 is LGHNA and CDR2 YNFKEQ. The CDR3 runs to 19 residues. The CDR3 nucleotides read TGTGCCAGCAGCCTTCGATATCGGGGAGAACGGGTGGACACCGGGGAGCTGTTTTTT. Encoded protein: CASSLRYRGERVDTGELFF.

This chain uses TRBV2 with TRBJ1-2, with 9 bases aligning to TRBD1. The CDR3 runs to 14 residues. The V gene end was trimmed by 4 bases and the J gene end by 7 bases; junction bases not matched to a gene: 7. CDR1 and CDR2 (germline): SNHLY, FYNNEI. CDR3 nucleotide sequence: TGTGCCAGCAGTGCCGGGACAGGGTGGCGTGGCTACACCTTC. Protein: CASSAGTGWRGYTF.

The rearrangement uses TRBV28 and TRBJ1-5, with a possible D match to TRBD1 (6 bases). Germline loops: CDR1 MDHEN, CDR2 SYDVKM. Trimming removed 7 bases from V and 7 bases from J, with 23 bases in between. The CDR3 spans 16 residues. The chain's CDR3 is CASTWGGGAEGQPQHF. The CDR3 DNA sequence: TGTGCCAGCACATGGGGAGGGGGGGCGGAGGGACAGCCCCAGCATTTT.

Written as DNA, the CDR3 is TGTGCCAGCACCAGGACAGGGGCCAACACCGGGGAGCTGTTTTTT. Translated: CASTRTGANTGELFF. The gene calls are TRBV7-3 and TRBJ2-2, with 9 bases fitting TRBD1. CDR3 size: 15 residues. Germline CDR1 and CDR2: SGHTA and FQGTGA. The ends lost 7 bases at V and 2 bases at J; junction bases unmatched: 5.

The chain joins TRBV9 to TRBJ1-1, with D tentatively TRBD1 (5 bases). Germline V gives CDR1 SGDLS, CDR2 YYNGEE. The CDR3 is 16 amino acids. V dropped 2 bases and J dropped 3 bases, with 17 bases sitting between them. In nucleotides, the CDR3 is TGTGCCAGCAGCGTGTCCTTAGACACCAGGGACACTGAAGCTTTCTTT. This codes for CASSVSLDTRDTEAFF. Drawing the rest from reference TRBV9 and TRBJ1-1, the complete variable domain is DSGVTQTPKHLITATGQRVTLRCSPRSGDLSVYWYQQSLDQGLQFLIQYYNGEERAKGNILERFSAQQFPDLHSELNLSSLELGDSALYFCASSVSLDTRDTEAFFGQGTRLTVV.

The chain uses TRBV24-1 and TRBJ1-2; D is uncertain. CDR1 is KGHDR, CDR2 SFDVKD, per germline. CDR3 length equals 15 residues. With 1 base removed from V and 4 bases from J, the gap between germline ends came to 12 bases. CDR3 protein: CATSDFESDSYGYTF. In DNA, the CDR3 is TGTGCCACCAGTGATTTCGAATCAGATTCCTATGGCTACACCTTC.

The chain carries TRBV11-2 and TRBJ2-1, with no clear D. The germline V gene encodes CDR1 SGHAT and CDR2 FQNNGV. Trimming stripped 5 bases from V and 7 bases from J, with 12 bases between. The CDR3 is 13 amino acids. This chain's CDR3 is CASSHQWANEQFF. Written as DNA, the CDR3 is TGTGCCAGCAGCCACCAGTGGGCGAATGAGCAGTTCTTC.